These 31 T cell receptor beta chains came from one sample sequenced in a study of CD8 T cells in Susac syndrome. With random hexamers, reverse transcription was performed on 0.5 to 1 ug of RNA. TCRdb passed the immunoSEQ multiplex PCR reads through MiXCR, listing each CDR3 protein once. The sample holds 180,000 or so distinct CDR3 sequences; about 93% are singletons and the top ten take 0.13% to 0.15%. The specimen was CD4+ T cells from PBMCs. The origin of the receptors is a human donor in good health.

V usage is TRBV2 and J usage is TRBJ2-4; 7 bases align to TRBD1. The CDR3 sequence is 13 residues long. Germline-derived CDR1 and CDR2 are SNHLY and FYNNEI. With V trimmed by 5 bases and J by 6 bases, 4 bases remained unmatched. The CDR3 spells CASSNRGRNIQYF. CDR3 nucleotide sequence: TGTGCCAGCAGTAACAGGGGTAGAAACATTCAGTACTTC.

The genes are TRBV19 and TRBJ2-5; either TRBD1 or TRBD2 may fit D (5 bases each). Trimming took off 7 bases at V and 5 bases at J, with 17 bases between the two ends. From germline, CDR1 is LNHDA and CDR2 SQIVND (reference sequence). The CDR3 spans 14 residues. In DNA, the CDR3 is TGTGCCAGTACCACGGGACCCACTGTGGAGACCCAGTACTTC. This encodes CASTTGPTVETQYF.

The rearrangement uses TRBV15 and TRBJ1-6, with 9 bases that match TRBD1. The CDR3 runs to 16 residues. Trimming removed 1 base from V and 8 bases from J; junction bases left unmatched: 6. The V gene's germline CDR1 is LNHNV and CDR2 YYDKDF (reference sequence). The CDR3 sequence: CATSRARGTGYSPLHF. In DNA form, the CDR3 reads TGTGCCACCAGCAGAGCCCGGGGGACAGGGTATTCACCCCTCCACTTT. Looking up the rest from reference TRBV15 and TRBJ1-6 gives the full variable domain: DAMVIQNPRYQVTQFGKPVTLSCSQTLNHNVMYWYQQKSSQAPKLLFHYYDKDFNNEADTPDNFQSRRPNTSFCFLDIRSPGLGDTAMYLCATSRARGTGYSPLHFGNGTRLTVT.

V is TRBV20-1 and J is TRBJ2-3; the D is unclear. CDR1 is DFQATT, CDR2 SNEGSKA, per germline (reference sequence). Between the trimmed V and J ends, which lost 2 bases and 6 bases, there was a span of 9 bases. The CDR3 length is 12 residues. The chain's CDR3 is CSARLLGDTQYF. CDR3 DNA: TGCAGTGCTAGACTGCTCGGGGATACGCAGTATTTT.

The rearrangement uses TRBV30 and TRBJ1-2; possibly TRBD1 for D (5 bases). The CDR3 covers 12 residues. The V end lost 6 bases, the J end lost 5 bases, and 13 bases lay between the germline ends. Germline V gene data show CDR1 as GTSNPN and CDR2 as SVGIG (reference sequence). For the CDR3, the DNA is TGTGCCTGTGACAGAGCGGCTTATGGCTACACCTTC. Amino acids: CACDRAAYGYTF.

CDR3 sequence: CAWKATGIHEQFF. In nucleotides, the CDR3 is TGTGCCTGGAAAGCGACAGGGATCCATGAGCAGTTCTTC. The chain carries TRBV30 and TRBJ2-1; 7 bases map to TRBD1. The ends lost 4 bases at V and 8 bases at J; junction bases unmatched: 8. In germline, CDR1 is GTSNPN, CDR2 SVGIG (reference sequence). The CDR3 extends over 13 amino acids.

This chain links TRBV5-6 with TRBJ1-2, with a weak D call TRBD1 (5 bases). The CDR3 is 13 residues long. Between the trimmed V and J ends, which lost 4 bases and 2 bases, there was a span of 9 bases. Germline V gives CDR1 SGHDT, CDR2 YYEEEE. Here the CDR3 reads CASSRDGNYGYTF. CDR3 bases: TGTGCCAGCAGCCGGGACGGGAACTATGGCTACACCTTC.

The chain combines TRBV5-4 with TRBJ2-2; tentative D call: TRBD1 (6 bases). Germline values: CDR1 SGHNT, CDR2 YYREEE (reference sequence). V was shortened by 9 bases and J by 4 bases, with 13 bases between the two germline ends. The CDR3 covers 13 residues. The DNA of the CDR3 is TGTGCCACCCGGGACATCGGCACCGGGGAGCTGTTTTTT. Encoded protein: CATRDIGTGELFF.

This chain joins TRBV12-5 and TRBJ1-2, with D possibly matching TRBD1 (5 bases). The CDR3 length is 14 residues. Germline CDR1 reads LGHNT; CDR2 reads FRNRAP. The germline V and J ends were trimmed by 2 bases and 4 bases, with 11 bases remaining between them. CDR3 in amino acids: CASGLNGRAYGYTF. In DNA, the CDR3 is TGTGCTAGTGGTTTGAACGGCAGGGCCTATGGCTACACCTTC.

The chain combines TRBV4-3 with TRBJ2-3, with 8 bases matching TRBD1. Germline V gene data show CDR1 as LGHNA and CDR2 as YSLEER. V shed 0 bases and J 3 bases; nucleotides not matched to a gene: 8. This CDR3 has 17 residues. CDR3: CASSQDARTGKTDTQYF. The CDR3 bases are TGCGCCAGCAGCCAAGATGCCCGGACAGGGAAGACAGATACGCAGTATTTT.

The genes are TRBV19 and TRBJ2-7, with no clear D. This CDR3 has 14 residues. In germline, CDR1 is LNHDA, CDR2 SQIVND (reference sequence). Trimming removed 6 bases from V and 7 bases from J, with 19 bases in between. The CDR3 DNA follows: TGTGCCAGTAGACGTGGTGACCCCCCTTCAGAGCAGTACTTC. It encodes CASRRGDPPSEQYF.

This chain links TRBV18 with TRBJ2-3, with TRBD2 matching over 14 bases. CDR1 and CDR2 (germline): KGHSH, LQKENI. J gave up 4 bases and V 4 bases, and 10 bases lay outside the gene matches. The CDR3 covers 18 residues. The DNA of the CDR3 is TGTGCCAGCTCACGAACGATGACTAGCGGGGGGGCCCCAGATACGCAGTATTTT. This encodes CASSRTMTSGGAPDTQYF.

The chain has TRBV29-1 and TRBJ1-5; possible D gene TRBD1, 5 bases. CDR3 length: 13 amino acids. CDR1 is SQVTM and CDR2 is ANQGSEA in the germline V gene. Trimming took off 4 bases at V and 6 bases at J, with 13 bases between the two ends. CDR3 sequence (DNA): TGCAGCGTTGTTGTCAGGGTGGGTCAGCCCCAGCATTTT. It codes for CSVVVRVGQPQHF.

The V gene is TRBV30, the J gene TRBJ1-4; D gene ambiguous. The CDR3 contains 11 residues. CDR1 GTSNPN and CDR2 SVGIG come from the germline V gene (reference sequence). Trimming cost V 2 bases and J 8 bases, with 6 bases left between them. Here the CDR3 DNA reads TGTGCCTGGAGTCCGCGGGAAAAACTGTTTTTT. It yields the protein CAWSPREKLFF.

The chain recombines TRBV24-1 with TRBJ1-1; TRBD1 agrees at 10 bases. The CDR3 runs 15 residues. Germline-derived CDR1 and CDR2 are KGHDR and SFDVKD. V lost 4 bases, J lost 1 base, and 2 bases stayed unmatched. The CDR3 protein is CATSEGDRGNTEAFF. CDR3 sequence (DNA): TGTGCCACCAGTGAAGGGGACAGGGGGAACACTGAAGCTTTCTTT.

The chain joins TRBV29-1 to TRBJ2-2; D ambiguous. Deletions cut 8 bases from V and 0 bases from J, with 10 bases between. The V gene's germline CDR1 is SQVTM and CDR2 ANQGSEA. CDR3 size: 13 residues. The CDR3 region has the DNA TGCAGCTTTCTGGTCGCGAACACCGGGGAGCTGTTTTTT. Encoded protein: CSFLVANTGELFF.

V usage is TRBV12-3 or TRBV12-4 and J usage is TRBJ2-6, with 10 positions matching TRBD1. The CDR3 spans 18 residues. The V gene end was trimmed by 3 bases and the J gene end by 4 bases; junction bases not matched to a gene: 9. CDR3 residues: CASSFRDRGEAGANVLTF. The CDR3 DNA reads TGTGCCAGCAGTTTCCGGGACAGGGGTGAAGCGGGGGCCAACGTCCTGACTTTC.

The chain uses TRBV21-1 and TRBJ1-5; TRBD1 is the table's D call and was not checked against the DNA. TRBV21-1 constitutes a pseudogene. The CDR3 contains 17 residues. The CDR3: CASSKAQDSQVDQPQHF. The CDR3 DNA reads TGTGCCAGCAGCAAAGCCCAGGACAGCCAGGTCGATCAGCCCCAGCATTTT.

The CDR3 DNA sequence: TGTGCCAGCAGCCCCCCTCTTGGGGAGCTGTTTTTT. Protein product: CASSPPLGELFF. This rearrangement joins TRBV7-2 to TRBJ2-2; D gene ambiguous. Trimming removed 5 bases at V and 8 bases at J, with 9 bases between. This CDR3 spans 12 amino acids. CDR1 SGHTA and CDR2 FQGNSA come from the germline V gene.

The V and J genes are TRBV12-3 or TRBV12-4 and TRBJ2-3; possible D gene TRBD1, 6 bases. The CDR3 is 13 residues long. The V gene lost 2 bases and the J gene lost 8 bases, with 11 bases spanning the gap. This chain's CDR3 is CASSLNRGGTQYF. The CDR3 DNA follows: TGTGCCAGCAGTTTAAACCGAGGGGGTACGCAGTATTTT.

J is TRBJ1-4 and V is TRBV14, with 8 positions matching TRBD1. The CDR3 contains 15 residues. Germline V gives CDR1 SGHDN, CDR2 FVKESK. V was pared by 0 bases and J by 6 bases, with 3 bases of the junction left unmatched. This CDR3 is CASSQDPGGDEKLFF. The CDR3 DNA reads TGTGCCAGCAGCCAAGATCCAGGGGGCGATGAAAAACTGTTTTTT.

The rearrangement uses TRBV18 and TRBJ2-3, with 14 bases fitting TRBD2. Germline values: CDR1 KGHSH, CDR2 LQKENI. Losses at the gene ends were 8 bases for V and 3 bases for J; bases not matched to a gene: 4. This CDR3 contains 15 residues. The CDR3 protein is CASRTSGGRTDTQYF. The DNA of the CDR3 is TGTGCCAGCCGGACTAGCGGGGGGCGGACAGATACGCAGTATTTT.

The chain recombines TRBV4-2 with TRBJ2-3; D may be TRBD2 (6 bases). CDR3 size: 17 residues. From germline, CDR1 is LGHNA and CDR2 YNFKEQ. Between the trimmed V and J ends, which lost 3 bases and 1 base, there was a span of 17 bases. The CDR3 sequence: CASSQESRGAGTDTQYF. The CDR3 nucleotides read TGTGCCAGCAGCCAGGAGTCTCGCGGGGCTGGCACAGATACGCAGTATTTT.

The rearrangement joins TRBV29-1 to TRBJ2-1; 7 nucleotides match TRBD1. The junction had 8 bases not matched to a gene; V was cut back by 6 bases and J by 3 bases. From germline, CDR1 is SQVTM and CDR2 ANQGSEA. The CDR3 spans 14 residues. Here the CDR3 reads CSVEDRNYYNEQFF. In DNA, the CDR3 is TGCAGCGTAGAGGACAGGAATTACTACAATGAGCAGTTCTTC.

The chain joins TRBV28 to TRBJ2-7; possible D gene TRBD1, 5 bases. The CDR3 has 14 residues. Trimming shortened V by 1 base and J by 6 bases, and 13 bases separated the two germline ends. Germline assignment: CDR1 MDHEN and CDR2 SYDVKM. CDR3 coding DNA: TGTGCCAGCAGTTTATTTCAGGGATTCGGCGAGCAGTACTTC. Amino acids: CASSLFQGFGEQYF.

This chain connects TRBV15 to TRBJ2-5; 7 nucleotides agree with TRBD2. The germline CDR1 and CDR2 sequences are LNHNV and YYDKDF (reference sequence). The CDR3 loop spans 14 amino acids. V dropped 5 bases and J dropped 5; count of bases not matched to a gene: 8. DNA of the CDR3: TGTGCCACCAGCGCGACCTTTAGCGGGGAGACCCAGTACTTC. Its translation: CATSATFSGETQYF.

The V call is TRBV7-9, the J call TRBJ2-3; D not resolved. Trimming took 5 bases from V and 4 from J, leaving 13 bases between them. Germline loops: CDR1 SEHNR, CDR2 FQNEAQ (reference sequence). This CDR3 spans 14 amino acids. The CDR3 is CASSQTGFPDTQYF. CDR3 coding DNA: TGTGCCAGCAGCCAGACTGGATTCCCAGATACGCAGTATTTT. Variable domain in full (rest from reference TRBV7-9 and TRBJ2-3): DTGVSQNPRHKITKRGQNVTFRCDPISEHNRLYWYRQTLGQGPEFLTYFQNEAQLEKSRLLSDRFSAERPKGSFSTLEIQRTEQGDSAMYLCASSQTGFPDTQYFGPGTRLTVL.

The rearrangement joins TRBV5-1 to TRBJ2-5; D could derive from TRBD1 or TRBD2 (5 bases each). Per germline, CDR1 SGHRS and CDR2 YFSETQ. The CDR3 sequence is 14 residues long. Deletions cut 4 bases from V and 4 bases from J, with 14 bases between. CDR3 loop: CASSPGRGRETQYF. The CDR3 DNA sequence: TGCGCCAGCAGCCCAGGACGGGGCAGAGAGACCCAGTACTTC.

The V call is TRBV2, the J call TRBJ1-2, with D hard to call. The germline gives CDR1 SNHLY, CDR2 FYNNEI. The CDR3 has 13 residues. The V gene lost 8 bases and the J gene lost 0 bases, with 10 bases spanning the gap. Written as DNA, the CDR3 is TGTGCCAGCCGATATGACACTAACTATGGCTACACCTTC. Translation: CASRYDTNYGYTF.

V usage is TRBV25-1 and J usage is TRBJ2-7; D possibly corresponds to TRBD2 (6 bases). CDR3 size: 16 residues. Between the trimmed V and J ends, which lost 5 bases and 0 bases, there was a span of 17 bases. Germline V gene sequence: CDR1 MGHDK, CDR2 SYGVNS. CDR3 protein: CASSPAGTVSSYEQYF. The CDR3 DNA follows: TGTGCCAGCAGTCCCGCGGGGACGGTCAGCTCCTACGAGCAGTACTTC.

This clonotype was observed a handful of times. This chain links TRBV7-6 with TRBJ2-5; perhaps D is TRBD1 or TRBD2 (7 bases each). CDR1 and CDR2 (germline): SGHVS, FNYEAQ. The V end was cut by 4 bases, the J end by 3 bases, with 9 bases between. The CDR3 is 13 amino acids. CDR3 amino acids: CASSSGGEETQYF. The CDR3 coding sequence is TGTGCCAGCAGCTCAGGGGGGGAAGAGACCCAGTACTTC.